These T cell receptor beta chains were read from a single sample in a study of T cells in Graves' hyperthyroidism and ophthalmopathy. TCRdb reprocessed the multiplex PCR reads with MiXCR, giving one entry per CDR3 protein. The sample shows some 770,000 distinct CDR3 sequences, around 15% of them seen only once. The sequenced sample was blood. The receptors stem from a man in his late teens or twenties with Graves' hyperthyroidism. The CDR3 runs from the conserved cysteine through the conserved F or W. D genes are given only for firm matches. Clone size is stated in some rows and not others, as once, few, many or a class when expanded.

.,TRBJ2-5,TRBV15,few,TGTGCCACCAGCAAGGACGGCAATCCCCGTGAGACCCAGTACTTC,CATSKDGNPRETQYF
TRBD2,TRBJ2-7,TRBV11-3,many,TGTGCCAGCAGCTCCTCGACTAGCAGCTACGAGCAGTACTTC,CASSSSTSSYEQYF
.,TRBJ1-6,TRBV6-1,few,TGTGCCAGCAGTCGCAGGGAACTGGCGGGATCACCCCTCCACTTT,CASSRRELAGSPLHF
.,TRBJ1-4,TRBV28,few,TGTGCCAGCAGTTTTATGGGGTTCGGTGTGCGACAGCGGGCAACCGCAACTAATGAAAAACTGTTTTTT,CASSFMGFGVRQRATATNEKLFF
.,TRBJ2-5,TRBV19,.,TGTGCCAGTAGTGCCAGGGGGGTATGGAGAACCCAGTACTTC,CASSARGVWRTQYF
.,TRBJ1-5,TRBV10-3,few,TGTGCCACCCGGGGGGCCAATCAGCCCCAGCATTTT,CATRGANQPQHF
.,TRBJ2-3,TRBV7-9,many,TGTGCCAGCAGCGGAGCCGGCAGCGTCCGCACAGATACGCAGTATTTT,CASSGAGSVRTDTQYF
.,TRBJ2-1,TRBV27,few,TGTGCCAGCAGTTCTTGGACAGTCAATGAGCAGTTCTTC,CASSSWTVNEQFF
.,TRBJ2-5,TRBV28,many,TGTGCCAGCAGTGGCCTGGACCTGGGCTTGGTAGAGACCCAGTACTTC,CASSGLDLGLVETQYF
TRBD2,TRBJ2-3,TRBV27,many,TGTGCCAGCAGTTTATCGATAGGTAGCGGGAGAGATGCGCAGTATTTT,CASSLSIGSGRDAQYF
.,TRBJ2-1,TRBV7-3,many,TGTGCCAGCAGCGACGGTCTCGATGAGCAGTTCTTC,CASSDGLDEQFF
.,TRBJ1-1,TRBV29-1,.,TGCAGCGTTGGCGGCCCTTCCACTGAAGCTTTCTTT,CSVGGPSTEAFF
.,TRBJ2-3,TRBV2,few,TGTGCCAGCAGGCGTACCGTAACGCAGTATTTT,CASRRTVTQYF
.,TRBJ2-1,TRBV11-1,many,TGTGCCAGCAGCTTAGCGAGCGCTATTCGGCGGAATAGGTACAATGAGCAGTTCTTC,CASSLASAIRRNRYNEQFF
.,TRBJ2-4,TRBV28,many,TGTGCCAGCAAACAGGAGGCCAAAAACATTCAGTACTTC,CASKQEAKNIQYF
TRBD2,TRBJ2-2,TRBV2,.,TGTGCCAGCAGTGAGGCCCCCATAGCGGGAGGGCGCACCGGGGAGCTGTTTTTT,CASSEAPIAGGRTGELFF
.,TRBJ2-7,TRBV29-1,.,TGCAGCGTTGAATGGGGTTACGAGCAGTACTTC,CSVEWGYEQYF
TRBD2,TRBJ2-1,TRBV6-5,many,TGTGCCAGCAGTTACTCGAAGGCCGGCCTAGCGGGAGTTAATGAGCAGTTCTTC,CASSYSKAGLAGVNEQFF
.,TRBJ2-2,TRBV6-1,.,TGTGCCAGTGCGACGGCGATAGCCGGGGAGCTGTTTTTT,CASATAIAGELFF
.,TRBJ2-1,TRBV5-1,.,TGCGCCAGCAGCTTGAGCCTAGCAGGAGGAGACTACGAGCAGTTCTTC,CASSLSLAGGDYEQFF
.,TRBJ1-2,TRBV30,.,TGTGCCTGGAGCATTACTCTTGGGGGCTACACCTTC,CAWSITLGGYTF
.,TRBJ2-2,TRBV14,.,TGTGCCAGCAGCCCCAGGGGATGGAAGAACACCGGGGAGCTGTTTTTT,CASSPRGWKNTGELFF
.,TRBJ1-3,TRBV20-1,.,TGCAGTGCGATAGAAGGGGCCCCGGGTGCCGGAAACACCATATATTTT,CSAIEGAPGAGNTIYF